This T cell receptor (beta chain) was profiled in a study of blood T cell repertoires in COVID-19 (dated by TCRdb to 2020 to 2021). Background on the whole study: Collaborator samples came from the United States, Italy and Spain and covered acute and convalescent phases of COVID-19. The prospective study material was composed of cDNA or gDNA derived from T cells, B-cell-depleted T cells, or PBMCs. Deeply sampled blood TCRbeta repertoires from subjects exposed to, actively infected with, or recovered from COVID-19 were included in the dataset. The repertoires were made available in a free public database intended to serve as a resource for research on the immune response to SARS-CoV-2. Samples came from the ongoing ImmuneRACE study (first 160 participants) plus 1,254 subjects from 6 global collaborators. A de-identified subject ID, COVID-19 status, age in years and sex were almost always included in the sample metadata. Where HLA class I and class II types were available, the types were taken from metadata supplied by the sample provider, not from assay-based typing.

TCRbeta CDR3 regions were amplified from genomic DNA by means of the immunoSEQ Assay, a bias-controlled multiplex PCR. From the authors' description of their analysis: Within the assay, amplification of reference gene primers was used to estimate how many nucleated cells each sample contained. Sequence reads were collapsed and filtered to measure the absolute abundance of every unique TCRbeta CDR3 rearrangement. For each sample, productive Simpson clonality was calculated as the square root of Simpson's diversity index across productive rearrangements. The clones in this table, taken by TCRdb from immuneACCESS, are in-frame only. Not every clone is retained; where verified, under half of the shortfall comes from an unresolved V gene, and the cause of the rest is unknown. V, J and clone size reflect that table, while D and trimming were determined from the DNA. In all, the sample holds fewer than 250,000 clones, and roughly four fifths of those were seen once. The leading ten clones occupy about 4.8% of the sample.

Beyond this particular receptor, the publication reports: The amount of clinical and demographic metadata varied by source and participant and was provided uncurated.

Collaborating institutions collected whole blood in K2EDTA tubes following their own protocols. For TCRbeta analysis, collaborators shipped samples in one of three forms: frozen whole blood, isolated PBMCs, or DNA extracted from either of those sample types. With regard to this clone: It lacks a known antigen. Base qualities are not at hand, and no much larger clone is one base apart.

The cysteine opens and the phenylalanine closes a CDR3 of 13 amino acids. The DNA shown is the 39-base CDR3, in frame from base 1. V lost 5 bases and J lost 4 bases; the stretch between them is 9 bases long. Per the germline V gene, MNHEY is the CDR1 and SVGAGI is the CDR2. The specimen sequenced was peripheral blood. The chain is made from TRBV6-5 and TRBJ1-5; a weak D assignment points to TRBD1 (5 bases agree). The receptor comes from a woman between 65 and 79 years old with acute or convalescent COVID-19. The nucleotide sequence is TGTGCCAGCAGTCCCCAGGGAAATCAGCCCCAGCATTTT. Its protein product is CASSPQGNQPQHF.